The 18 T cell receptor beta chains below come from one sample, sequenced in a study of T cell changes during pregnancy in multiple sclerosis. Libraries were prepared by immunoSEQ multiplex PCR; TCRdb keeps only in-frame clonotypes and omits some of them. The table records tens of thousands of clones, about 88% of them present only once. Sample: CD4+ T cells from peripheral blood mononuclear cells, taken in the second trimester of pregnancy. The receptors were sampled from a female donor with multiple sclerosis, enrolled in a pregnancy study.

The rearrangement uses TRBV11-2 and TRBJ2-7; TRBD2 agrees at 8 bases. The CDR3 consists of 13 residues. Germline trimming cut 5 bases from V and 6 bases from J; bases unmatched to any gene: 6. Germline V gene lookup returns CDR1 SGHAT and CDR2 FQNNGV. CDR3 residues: CASSVSGRGEQYF. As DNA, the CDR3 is TGTGCCAGCAGCGTATCCGGGAGGGGCGAGCAGTACTTC.

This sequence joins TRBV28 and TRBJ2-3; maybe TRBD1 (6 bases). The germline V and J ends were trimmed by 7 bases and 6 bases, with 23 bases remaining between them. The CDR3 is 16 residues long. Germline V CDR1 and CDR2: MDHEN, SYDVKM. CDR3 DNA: TGTGCCAGCATCCCCAGCCAGGAAGGGGGTCGGGATACGCAGTATTTT. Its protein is CASIPSQEGGRDTQYF.

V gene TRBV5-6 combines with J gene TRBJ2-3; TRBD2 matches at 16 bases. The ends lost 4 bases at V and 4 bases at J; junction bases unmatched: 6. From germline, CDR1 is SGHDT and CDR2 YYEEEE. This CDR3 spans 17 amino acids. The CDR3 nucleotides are TGTGCCAGCAGCGGGGGACTAGCGGGAGGGCGGCCAGATACGCAGTATTTT. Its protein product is CASSGGLAGGRPDTQYF. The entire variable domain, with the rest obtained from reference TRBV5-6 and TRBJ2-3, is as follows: DAGVTQSPTHLIKTRGQQVTLRCSPKSGHDTVSWYQQALGQGPQFIFQYYEEEERQRGNFPDRFSGHQFPNYSSELNVNALLLGDSALYLCASSGGLAGGRPDTQYFGPGTRLTVL.

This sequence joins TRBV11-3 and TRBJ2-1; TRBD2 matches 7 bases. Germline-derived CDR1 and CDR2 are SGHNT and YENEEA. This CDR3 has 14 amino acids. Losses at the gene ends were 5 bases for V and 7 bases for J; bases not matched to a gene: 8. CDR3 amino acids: CASSPGLEGNEQFF. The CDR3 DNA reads TGTGCCAGCAGCCCCGGACTAGAAGGGAATGAGCAGTTCTTC.

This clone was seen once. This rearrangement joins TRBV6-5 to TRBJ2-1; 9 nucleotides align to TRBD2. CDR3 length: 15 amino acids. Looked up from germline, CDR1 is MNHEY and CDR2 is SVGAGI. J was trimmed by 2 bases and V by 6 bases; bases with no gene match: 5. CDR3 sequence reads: CASSSTSGPYNEQFF. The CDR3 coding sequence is TGTGCCAGCAGCTCGACTAGCGGTCCCTACAATGAGCAGTTCTTC.

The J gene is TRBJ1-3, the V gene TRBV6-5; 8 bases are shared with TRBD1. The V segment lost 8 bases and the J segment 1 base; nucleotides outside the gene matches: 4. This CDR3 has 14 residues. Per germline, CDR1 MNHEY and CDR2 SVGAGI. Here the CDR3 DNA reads TGTGCCAGCCGCAGGGGGCGATCTGGAAACACCATATATTTT. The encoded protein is CASRRGRSGNTIYF.

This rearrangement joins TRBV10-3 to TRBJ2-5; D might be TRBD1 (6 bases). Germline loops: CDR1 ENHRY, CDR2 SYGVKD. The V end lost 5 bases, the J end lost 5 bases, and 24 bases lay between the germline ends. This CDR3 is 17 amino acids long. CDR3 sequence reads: CAISSSPPDSTSETQYF. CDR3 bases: TGTGCCATCAGTTCGAGTCCCCCGGACAGTACCTCGGAGACCCAGTACTTC.

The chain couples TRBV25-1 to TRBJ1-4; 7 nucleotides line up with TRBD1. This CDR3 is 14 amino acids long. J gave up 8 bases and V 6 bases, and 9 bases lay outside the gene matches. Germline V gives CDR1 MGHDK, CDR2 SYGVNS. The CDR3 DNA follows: TGTGCCAGCAGATCAGGGGGATTTGGAGAAAAACTGTTTTTT. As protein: CASRSGGFGEKLFF. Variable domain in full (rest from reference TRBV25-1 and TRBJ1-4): EADIYQTPRYLVIGTGKKITLECSQTMGHDKMYWYQQDPGMELHLIHYSYGVNSTEKGDLSSESTVSRIRTEHFPLTLESARPSHTSQYLCASRSGGFGEKLFFGSGTQLSVL.

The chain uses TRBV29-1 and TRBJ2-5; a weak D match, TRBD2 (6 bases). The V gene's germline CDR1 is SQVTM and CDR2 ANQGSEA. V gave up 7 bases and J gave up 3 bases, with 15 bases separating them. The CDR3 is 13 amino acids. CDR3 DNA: TGCAGCGCATTACTAGGAGGGAAAGAGACCCAGTACTTC. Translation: CSALLGGKETQYF.

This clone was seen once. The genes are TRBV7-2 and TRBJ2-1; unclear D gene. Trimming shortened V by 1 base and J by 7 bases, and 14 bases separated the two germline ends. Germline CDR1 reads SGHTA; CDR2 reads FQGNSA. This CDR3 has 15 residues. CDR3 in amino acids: CASSLEASKGNEQFF. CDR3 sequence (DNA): TGTGCCAGCAGCTTAGAGGCTAGTAAAGGAAATGAGCAGTTCTTC.

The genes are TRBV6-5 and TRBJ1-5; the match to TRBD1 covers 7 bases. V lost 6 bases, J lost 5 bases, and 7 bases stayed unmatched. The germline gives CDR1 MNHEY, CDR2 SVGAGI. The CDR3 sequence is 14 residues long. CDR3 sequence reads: CASRQGGPHQPQHF. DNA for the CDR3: TGTGCCAGCAGGCAGGGGGGTCCCCATCAGCCCCAGCATTTT.

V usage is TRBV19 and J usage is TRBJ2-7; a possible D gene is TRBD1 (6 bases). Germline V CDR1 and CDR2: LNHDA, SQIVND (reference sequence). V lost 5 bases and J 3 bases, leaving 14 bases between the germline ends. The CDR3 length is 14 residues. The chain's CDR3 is CASSAGTNRYEQYF. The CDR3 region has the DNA TGTGCCAGTAGTGCCGGGACAAACCGCTACGAGCAGTACTTC.

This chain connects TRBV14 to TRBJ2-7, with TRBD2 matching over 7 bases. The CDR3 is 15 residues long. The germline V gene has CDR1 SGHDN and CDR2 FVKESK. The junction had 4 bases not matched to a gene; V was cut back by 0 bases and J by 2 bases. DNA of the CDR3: TGTGCCAGCAGCCAAGAACGGCTAGCGGCCTACGAGCAGTACTTC. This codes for CASSQERLAAYEQYF.

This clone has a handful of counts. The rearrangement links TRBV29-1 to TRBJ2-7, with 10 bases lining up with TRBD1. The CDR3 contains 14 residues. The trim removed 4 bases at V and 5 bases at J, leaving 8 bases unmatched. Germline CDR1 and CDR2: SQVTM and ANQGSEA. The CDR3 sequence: CSVANPGQGNEQYF. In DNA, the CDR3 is TGCAGCGTTGCTAATCCGGGACAGGGGAACGAGCAGTACTTC.

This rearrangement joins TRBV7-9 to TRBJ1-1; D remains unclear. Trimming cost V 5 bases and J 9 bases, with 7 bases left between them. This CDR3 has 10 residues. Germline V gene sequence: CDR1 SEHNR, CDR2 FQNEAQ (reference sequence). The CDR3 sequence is CASSQRQAFF. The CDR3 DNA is TGTGCCAGCAGCCAGAGGCAAGCTTTCTTT.

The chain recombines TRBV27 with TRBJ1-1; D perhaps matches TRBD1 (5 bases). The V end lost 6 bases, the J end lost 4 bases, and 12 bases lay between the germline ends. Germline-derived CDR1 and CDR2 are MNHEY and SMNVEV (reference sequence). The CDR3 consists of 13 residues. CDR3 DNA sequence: TGTGCCAGCAGACCCCCAGGGCCCACTGAAGCTTTCTTT. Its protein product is CASRPPGPTEAFF.

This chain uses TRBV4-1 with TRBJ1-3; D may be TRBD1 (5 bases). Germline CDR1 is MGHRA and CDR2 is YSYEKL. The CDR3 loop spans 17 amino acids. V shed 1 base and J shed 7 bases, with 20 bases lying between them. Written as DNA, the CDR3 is TGCGCCAGCAGCCAAGTACCCCGGGCAGGGAAGAGGAACACCATATATTTT. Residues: CASSQVPRAGKRNTIYF.

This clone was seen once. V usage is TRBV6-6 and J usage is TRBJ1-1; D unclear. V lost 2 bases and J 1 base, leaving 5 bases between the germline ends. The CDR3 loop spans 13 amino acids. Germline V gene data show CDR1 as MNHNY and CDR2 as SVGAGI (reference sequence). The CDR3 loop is CASSYGQNTEAFF. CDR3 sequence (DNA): TGTGCCAGCAGTTACGGGCAGAACACTGAAGCTTTCTTT.